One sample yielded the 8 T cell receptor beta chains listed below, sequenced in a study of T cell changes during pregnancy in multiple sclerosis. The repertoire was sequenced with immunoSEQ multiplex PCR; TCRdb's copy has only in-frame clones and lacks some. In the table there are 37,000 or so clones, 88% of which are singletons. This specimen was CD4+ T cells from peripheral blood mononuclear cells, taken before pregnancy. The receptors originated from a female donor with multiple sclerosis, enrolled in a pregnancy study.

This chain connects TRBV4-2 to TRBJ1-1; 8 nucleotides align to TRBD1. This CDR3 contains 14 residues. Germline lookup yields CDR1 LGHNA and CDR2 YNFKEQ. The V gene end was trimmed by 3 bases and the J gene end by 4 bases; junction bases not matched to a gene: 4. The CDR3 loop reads CASSQTGAATEAFF. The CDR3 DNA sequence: TGTGCCAGCAGCCAGACAGGGGCAGCCACTGAAGCTTTCTTT.

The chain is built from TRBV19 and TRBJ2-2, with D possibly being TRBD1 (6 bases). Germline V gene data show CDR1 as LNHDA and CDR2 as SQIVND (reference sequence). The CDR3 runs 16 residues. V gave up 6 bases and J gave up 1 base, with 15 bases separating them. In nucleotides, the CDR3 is TGTGCCAGTAGGGCAGGGGCCCCGTTGAACACCGGGGAGCTGTTTTTT. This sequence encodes CASRAGAPLNTGELFF.

CDR3: CASSDSGRALVGELFF. The CDR3 DNA sequence: TGTGCCAGCAGTGACAGCGGGAGGGCCTTAGTCGGGGAGCTGTTTTTT. The V and J genes are TRBV2 and TRBJ2-2; 10 nucleotides align to TRBD2. The CDR3 extends over 16 amino acids. CDR1 SNHLY and CDR2 FYNNEI come from the germline V gene. Unmatched junction bases numbered 8, after V lost 3 bases and J lost 7 bases.

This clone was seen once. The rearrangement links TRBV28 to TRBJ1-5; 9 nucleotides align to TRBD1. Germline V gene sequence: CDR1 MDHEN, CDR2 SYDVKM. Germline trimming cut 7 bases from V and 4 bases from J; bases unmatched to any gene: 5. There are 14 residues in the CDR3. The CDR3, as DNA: TGTGCCAGCAAAGGGGACAGGGTTAATCAGCCCCAGCATTTT. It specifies CASKGDRVNQPQHF. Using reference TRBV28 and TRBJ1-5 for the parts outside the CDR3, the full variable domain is DVKVTQSSRYLVKRTGEKVFLECVQDMDHENMFWYRQDPGLGLRLIYFSYDVKMKEKGDIPEGYSVSREKKERFSLILESASTNQTSMYLCASKGDRVNQPQHFGDGTRLSIL.

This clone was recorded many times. Here the CDR3 reads CASSLLTGQNIQYF. CDR3 nucleotide sequence: TGTGCCAGCAGCCTACTGACAGGGCAAAACATTCAGTACTTC. V and J are TRBV5-6 and TRBJ2-4; TRBD1 aligns across 7 bases. CDR3 size: 14 residues. CDR1 SGHDT and CDR2 YYEEEE come from the germline V gene. V gave up 4 bases and J gave up 5 bases; unmatched junction bases: 6.

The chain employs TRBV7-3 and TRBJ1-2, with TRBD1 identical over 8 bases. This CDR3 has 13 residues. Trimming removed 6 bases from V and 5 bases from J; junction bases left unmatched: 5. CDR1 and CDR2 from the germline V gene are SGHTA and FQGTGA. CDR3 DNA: TGTGCCAGCAGTCATGGACAGGGATATGGCTACACCTTC. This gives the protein CASSHGQGYGYTF.

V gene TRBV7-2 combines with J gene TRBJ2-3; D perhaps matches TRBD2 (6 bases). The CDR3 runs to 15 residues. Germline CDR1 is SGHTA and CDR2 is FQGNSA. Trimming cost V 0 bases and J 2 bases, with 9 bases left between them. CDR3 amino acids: CASSLAGGVTDTQYF. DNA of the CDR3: TGTGCCAGCAGCTTAGCGGGAGGAGTCACAGATACGCAGTATTTT.

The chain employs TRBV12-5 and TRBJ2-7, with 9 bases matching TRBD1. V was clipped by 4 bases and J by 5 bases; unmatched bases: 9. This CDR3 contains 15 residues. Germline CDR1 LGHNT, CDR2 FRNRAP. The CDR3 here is CASGSGQGLVHEQYF. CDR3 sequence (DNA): TGTGCTAGTGGTTCGGGACAGGGTTTGGTCCACGAGCAGTACTTC.